The 14 T cell receptor beta chains reported below all come from one sample, sequenced in a study of early T cells in non-severe SARS-CoV-2 infection. TCRdb recomputed calls from the 5' RACE reads with MiXCR, one row per CDR3 protein. The table lists 34,000 or so distinct CDR3 sequences, around 9% of them singletons. The sequenced sample consisted of whole blood. The receptors were sampled from an adult who was a healthcare worker with PCR-confirmed SARS-CoV-2 infection or an uninfected control (not recorded which).

This rearrangement joins TRBV3-1 to TRBJ2-1; tentative D call: TRBD2 (7 bases). This CDR3 is built from 14 residues. Germline CDR1 and CDR2: LGHDT and YNNKEL (reference sequence). With 8 bases removed from V and 0 bases from J, the gap between germline ends came to 11 bases. CDR3 sequence (DNA): TGTGCCAGCGCGAGGGGGGGCTCCTACAATGAGCAGTTCTTC. It translates to CASARGGSYNEQFF.

This clonotype was recorded at least ten times. The CDR3 DNA sequence: TGTGCCAGCAGGACAGGGAATGAGCAGTTCTTC. Protein sequence: CASRTGNEQFF. The rearrangement links TRBV6-2 or TRBV6-3 to TRBJ2-1; TRBD1 matches 7 bases. In germline, CDR1 is MNHEY, CDR2 SVGEGT. This CDR3 has 11 amino acids. The trim removed 6 bases at V and 7 bases at J, leaving 0 bases unmatched.

This clonotype was observed at least ten times. One end of the junction does not line up with germline, which may come from a read error. This chain joins TRBV13 and TRBJ2-7; TRBD1 matches 7 bases. The CDR3 is 11 residues long. The germline V gene encodes CDR1 PRHDT and CDR2 FYEKMQ (reference sequence). The CDR3 nucleotides read TGTGCCAGCAGCTTAGGGGGACAGAGTCGGTTC. The encoded protein is CASSLGGQSRF.

This clonotype showed up just a few times. The V call is TRBV5-1, the J call TRBJ2-3; D possibly corresponds to TRBD1 (6 bases). The CDR3 contains 15 residues. V lost 3 bases to trimming and J lost 0 bases, with 11 bases between them. Germline values: CDR1 SGHRS, CDR2 YFSETQ. CDR3 protein: CASSSQGPSTDTQYF. The DNA for the CDR3 is TGCGCCAGCAGCTCACAGGGTCCTAGCACAGATACGCAGTATTTT. The variable domain in full, with the rest retrieved from reference TRBV5-1 and TRBJ2-3, is KAGVTQTPRYLIKTRGQQVTLSCSPISGHRSVSWYQQTPGQGLQFLFEYFSETQRNKGNFPGRFSGRQFSNSRSEMNVSTLELGDSALYLCASSSQGPSTDTQYFGPGTRLTVL.

This clonotype has just a few counts. The chain uses TRBV10-3 and TRBJ1-5; maybe TRBD1 (5 bases). The V end was cut by 4 bases, the J end by 1 base, with 8 bases between. Per the germline V gene, CDR1 is ENHRY and CDR2 is SYGVKD. The CDR3 is 14 amino acids. The CDR3 reads CAISGTRSNQPQHF. The CDR3 coding sequence is TGTGCCATCAGTGGGACAAGAAGCAATCAGCCCCAGCATTTT.

This clonotype was detected many times. V usage is TRBV18 and J usage is TRBJ2-1, with D uncertain. V dropped 3 bases and J dropped 6 bases, with 9 bases sitting between them. Per the germline V gene, CDR1 is KGHSH and CDR2 is LQKENI. The CDR3 sequence is 13 residues long. This CDR3 is CASSPGTTNEQFF. The CDR3 DNA follows: TGTGCCAGCTCACCGGGTACAACCAATGAGCAGTTCTTC.

In its sample, this clonotype was seen many times. The rearrangement links TRBV7-9 to TRBJ2-1; 9 bases line up with TRBD2. In germline, CDR1 is SEHNR, CDR2 FQNEAQ (reference sequence). J gave up 5 bases and V 2 bases, and 19 bases lay outside the gene matches. This CDR3 contains 20 residues. The CDR3 DNA follows: TGTGCCAGCAGCTTACTCGCTTTCCGGGGTAGCGGGGGCCCTCACAATGAGCAGTTCTTC. Translated, it gives CASSLLAFRGSGGPHNEQFF.

This clonotype was picked up a small number of times. The CDR3 DNA follows: TGTGCCAGCTCACCACAGGGCACAGATACGCAGTATTTT. Protein product: CASSPQGTDTQYF. The chain carries TRBV18 and TRBJ2-3; D is unclear. The CDR3 covers 13 residues. Trimming stripped 1 base from V and 1 base from J, with 3 bases between. CDR1 and CDR2 (germline): KGHSH, LQKENI.

This clonotype was seen a few times. The chain uses TRBV20-1 and TRBJ2-5; 13 nucleotides line up with TRBD2. J gave up 4 bases and V 5 bases, and 4 bases lay outside the gene matches. Germline CDR1 DFQATT, CDR2 SNEGSKA (reference sequence). The CDR3 loop spans 14 amino acids. CDR3 sequence (DNA): TGCAGTGCTCTACTAGCGGGGGGGCTAGAGACCCAGTACTTC. This sequence encodes CSALLAGGLETQYF.

This clonotype occurred many times. The chain carries TRBV7-3 and TRBJ1-1, with D unclear. The CDR3 loop spans 15 amino acids. V was clipped by 0 bases and J by 2 bases, with 10 bases between them. Germline values: CDR1 SGHTA, CDR2 FQGTGA. CDR3 nucleotide sequence: TGTGCCAGCAGCTTAACGCCCGGCTCAAACACTGAAGCTTTCTTT. Its protein is CASSLTPGSNTEAFF.

This clonotype was counted many times. This rearrangement joins TRBV5-5 to TRBJ2-5; D is possibly TRBD2 (5 bases). Trimming removed 7 bases at V and 10 bases at J, with 20 bases between. Germline assignment: CDR1 SGHKS and CDR2 YYEKEE (reference sequence). The CDR3 is 13 amino acids. DNA of the CDR3: TGTGCCAGCCGCTGGGAGTTCGTAGGGAGCCAGTACTTC. Its protein is CASRWEFVGSQYF.

The J gene is TRBJ2-7, the V gene TRBV29-1; 9 bases align to TRBD1. Germline-derived CDR1 and CDR2 are SQVTM and ANQGSEA. The CDR3 runs 14 residues. J gave up 4 bases and V 1 base, and 5 bases lay outside the gene matches. The CDR3 loop is CSVEAQGARYEQYF. In nucleotides, the CDR3 is TGCAGCGTTGAAGCACAGGGGGCCCGATACGAGCAGTACTTC.

At least ten counts were recorded for this clonotype. The chain employs TRBV7-2 and TRBJ1-5; 8 bases are shared with TRBD1. CDR1 and CDR2 from the germline V gene are SGHTA and FQGNSA. Losses at the gene ends were 4 bases for V and 0 bases for J; bases not matched to a gene: 5. The CDR3 runs to 16 residues. DNA of the CDR3: TGTGCCAGCAGCTCGGACAGGGAAAATAGCAATCAGCCCCAGCATTTT. This codes for CASSSDRENSNQPQHF.

This clonotype was seen many times. The genes are TRBV19 and TRBJ2-3; 9 bases fit TRBD1. Germline trimming cut 1 base from V and 5 bases from J; bases unmatched to any gene: 4. Germline CDR1 LNHDA, CDR2 SQIVND (reference sequence). CDR3 length: 15 residues. CDR3 coding DNA: TGTGCCAGTAGTATAGCACAGGGGGCGGAAGATACGCAGTATTTT. Translating gives CASSIAQGAEDTQYF.